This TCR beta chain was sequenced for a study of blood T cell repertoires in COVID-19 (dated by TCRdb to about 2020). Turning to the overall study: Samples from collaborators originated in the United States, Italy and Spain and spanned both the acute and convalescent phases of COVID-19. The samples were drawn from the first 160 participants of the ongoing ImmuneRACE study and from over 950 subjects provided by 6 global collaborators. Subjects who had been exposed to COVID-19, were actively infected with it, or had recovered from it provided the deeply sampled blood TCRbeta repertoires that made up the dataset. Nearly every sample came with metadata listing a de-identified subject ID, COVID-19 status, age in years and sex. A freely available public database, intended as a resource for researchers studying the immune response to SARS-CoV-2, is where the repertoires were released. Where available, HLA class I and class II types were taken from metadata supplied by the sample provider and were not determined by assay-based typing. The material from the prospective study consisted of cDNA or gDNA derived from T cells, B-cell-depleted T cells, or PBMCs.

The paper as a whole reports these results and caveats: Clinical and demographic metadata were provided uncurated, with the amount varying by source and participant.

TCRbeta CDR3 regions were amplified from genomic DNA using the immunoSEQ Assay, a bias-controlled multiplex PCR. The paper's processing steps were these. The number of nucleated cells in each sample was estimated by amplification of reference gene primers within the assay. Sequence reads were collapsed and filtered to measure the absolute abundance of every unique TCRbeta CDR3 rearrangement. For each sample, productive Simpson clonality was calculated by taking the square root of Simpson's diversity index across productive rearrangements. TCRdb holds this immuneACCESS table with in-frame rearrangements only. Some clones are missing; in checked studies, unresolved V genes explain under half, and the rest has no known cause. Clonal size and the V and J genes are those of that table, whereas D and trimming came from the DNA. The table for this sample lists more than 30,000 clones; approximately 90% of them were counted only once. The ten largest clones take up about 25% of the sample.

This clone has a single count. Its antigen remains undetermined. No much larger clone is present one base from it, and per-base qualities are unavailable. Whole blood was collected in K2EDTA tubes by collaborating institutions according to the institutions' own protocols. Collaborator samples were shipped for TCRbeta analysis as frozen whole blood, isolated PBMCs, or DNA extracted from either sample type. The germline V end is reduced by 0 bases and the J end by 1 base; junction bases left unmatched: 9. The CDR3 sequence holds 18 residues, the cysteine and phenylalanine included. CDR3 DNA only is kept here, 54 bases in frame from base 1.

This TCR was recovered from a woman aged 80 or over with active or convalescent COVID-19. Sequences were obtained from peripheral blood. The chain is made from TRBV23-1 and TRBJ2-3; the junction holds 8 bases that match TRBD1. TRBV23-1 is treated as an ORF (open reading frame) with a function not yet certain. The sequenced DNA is TGCGCCAGCAGTCAATCCTGGCGGACAGGGAAAGGCACAGATACGCAGTATTTT. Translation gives CASSQSWRTGKGTDTQYF.